These 9 T cell receptor beta chains were sequenced from one sample in a study of control samples from healthy donors and cancer patients (dated by TCRdb to the early 2020s). Libraries were built with the immunoSEQ multiplex PCR assay. The table comes from immuneACCESS by way of TCRdb, which keeps in-frame sequences with V and J called. Part of the clones is missing from these tables; in studies checked, under half for an unresolved V gene and the rest for unknown reasons. In all, the sample holds roughly 120,000 clones, and about 88% of those were seen once. The ten largest clonotypes hold more than 2.5% of the sample. The sequenced sample was blood. These TCRs come from a man aged 50-60 years in good health.

The J gene is TRBJ1-3, the V gene TRBV11-2, with D unresolved. CDR1 and CDR2 (germline): SGHAT, FQNNGV. This CDR3 comprises 15 residues. Deletions cut 5 bases from V and 0 bases from J, with 11 bases between. The CDR3, as DNA: TGTGCCAGCAGCAGGCAGGCGAGCTCTGGAAACACCATATATTTT. It specifies CASSRQASSGNTIYF.

The V and J genes are TRBV30 and TRBJ2-4; D may be TRBD1 or TRBD2 (5 bases each). Trimming pared 5 bases from V and 6 bases from J, leaving 14 bases between. Germline CDR1 reads GTSNPN; CDR2 reads SVGIG (reference sequence). The CDR3 has 13 amino acids. The CDR3 nucleotides read TGTGCCTGGGCACCCGGGACCTCAAACATTCAGTACTTC. Its protein product is CAWAPGTSNIQYF. Using reference TRBV30 and TRBJ2-4 for the parts outside the CDR3, the full variable domain is SQTIHQWPATLVQPVGSPLSLECTVEGTSNPNLYWYRQAAGRGLQLLFYSVGIGQISSEVPQNLSASRPQDRQFILSSKKLLLSDSGFYLCAWAPGTSNIQYFGAGTRLSVL.

V is TRBV2 and J is TRBJ2-5; D gene uncertain. The CDR3 runs 15 residues. CDR1 and CDR2 from the germline V gene are SNHLY and FYNNEI. Trimming left V 7 bases short and J 0 bases short, with 15 bases between. The CDR3 is CASKYIDSYQETQYF. CDR3 DNA: TGTGCCAGCAAATATATCGACTCGTACCAAGAGACCCAGTACTTC. Drawing the rest from reference TRBV2 and TRBJ2-5, the complete variable domain is EPEVTQTPSHQVTQMGQEVILRCVPISNHLYFYWYRQILGQKVEFLVSFYNNEISEKSEIFDDQFSVERPDGSNFTLKIRSTKLEDSAMYFCASKYIDSYQETQYFGPGTRLLVL.

This chain connects TRBV6-1 to TRBJ1-2; no clear D. CDR1 and CDR2 from the germline V gene are MNHNS and SASEGT. V was trimmed by 3 bases and J by 2 bases, leaving 10 bases between them. The CDR3 consists of 14 residues. The CDR3 DNA is TGTGCCAGCAGTGATCCGGGCGGCAACTATGGCTACACCTTC. Protein product: CASSDPGGNYGYTF.

The chain is built from TRBV3-1 (or the pseudogene TRBV3-2) and TRBJ1-6; 10 bases are a match to TRBD1. Unmatched junction bases numbered 4, after V lost 4 bases and J lost 1 base. The CDR3 sequence is 17 residues long. Germline V gene lookup returns CDR1 LGHDT and CDR2 YNNKEL (reference sequence). CDR3 amino acids: CASSPRTGGSYNSPLHF. The CDR3 DNA follows: TGTGCCAGCAGCCCGAGGACAGGGGGATCCTATAATTCACCCCTCCACTTT.

The V and J genes are TRBV6-1 and TRBJ1-2; D is perhaps TRBD1 (6 bases). Trimming cost V 5 bases and J 4 bases, with 8 bases left between them. Germline CDR1 is MNHNS and CDR2 is SASEGT. The CDR3 has 12 amino acids. Here the CDR3 reads CASSIGGYGYTF. Here the CDR3 DNA reads TGTGCCAGCAGTATAGGGGGCTATGGCTACACCTTC.

V usage is TRBV7-2 and J usage is TRBJ2-7, with D tentatively TRBD1 or TRBD2 (5 bases each). The V and J ends lost 3 bases and 0 bases respectively, with 18 bases between them. CDR1 is SGHTA, CDR2 FQGNSA, per germline. This CDR3 has 17 amino acids. CDR3 nucleotide sequence: TGTGCCAGCAGCTTTTATGGCGGACTTGACAGCTCCTACGAGCAGTACTTC. It codes for CASSFYGGLDSSYEQYF.

The chain uses TRBV14 and TRBJ1-1; 8 bases agree with TRBD1. Germline CDR1 and CDR2: SGHDN and FVKESK. There are 13 residues in the CDR3. V lost 6 bases and J lost 0; bases outside the gene matches: 0. Here the CDR3 reads CASRDRVNTEAFF. CDR3 nucleotides: TGTGCCAGCAGGGACAGGGTGAACACTGAAGCTTTCTTT.

In nucleotides, the CDR3 is TGTGCCAGCAGTACCGGGACTAGCGTGTACCAAGAGACCCAGTACTTC. Translated: CASSTGTSVYQETQYF. J is TRBJ2-5 and V is TRBV28, with 10 positions matching TRBD2. CDR3 size: 16 residues. V lost 5 bases and J lost 0; bases outside the gene matches: 6. Germline V CDR1 and CDR2: MDHEN, SYDVKM.